A selection of T cell receptor beta chains follows, all from one sample in a study of CD8 T cells in ankylosing spondylitis. TCRdb reprocessed the 5' RACE reads via MiXCR and lists one record per CDR3 protein. The table includes 200,000 to 250,000 distinct CDR3 sequences, 5.5% to 7.5% detected once. The sample consisted of blood, either unsorted or a sorted T cell fraction (not recorded which). The receptor source for this set is a male donor with ankylosing spondylitis. Each CDR3 is given with its conserved first and last residue. Fields, in order: J gene, clone size, V gene, D gene, CDR3 DNA, CDR3 protein. A D gene is named only where the DNA matches it firmly. Size is stated for part of the rows, as once, few or many counts, or as a class when the clone is expanded.

J: TRBJ2-5; size: many; V: TRBV29-1; D: NA; DNA: TGCAGCGTTTCGGACGGCTACCAAGAGACCCAGTACTTC; CDR3: CSVSDGYQETQYF
J: TRBJ2-1; size: NA; V: TRBV11-2; D: NA; DNA: TGTGCCAGCAGCTTTGGACCCGACAATGAGCAGTTCTTC; CDR3: CASSFGPDNEQFF
J: TRBJ2-4; size: many; V: TRBV28; D: NA; DNA: TGTGCCAGCAGTTTGGGCCGAACGGGCATTCAGTACTTC; CDR3: CASSLGRTGIQYF
J: TRBJ2-1; size: few; V: TRBV19; D: TRBD2; DNA: TGTGCCAGTAGTGTGCCTCCCGGGACTAGCGGGTACAATGAGCAGTTCTTC; CDR3: CASSVPPGTSGYNEQFF
J: TRBJ1-2; size: few; V: TRBV4-1; D: NA; DNA: TGCGCCAGCAGCCAAGTCGGCGCTAACTATGGCTACACCTTC; CDR3: CASSQVGANYGYTF
J: TRBJ2-7; size: NA; V: TRBV10-3; D: NA; DNA: TGTGCCATCAGTTACAACAGCTACGAGCAGTACTTC; CDR3: CAISYNSYEQYF
J: TRBJ1-1; size: many; V: TRBV6-2/TRBV6-3; D: TRBD1; DNA: TGTGCCAGCAGCTTTGGACAGGTAGAAGCTTTCTTT; CDR3: CASSFGQVEAFF
J: TRBJ1-2; size: many; V: TRBV12-3/TRBV12-4; D: NA; DNA: TGTGCCAGCACCTCGCCCTTACCAGCCGCCTACACCTTC; CDR3: CASTSPLPAAYTF
J: TRBJ1-1; size: many; V: TRBV27; D: NA; DNA: TGTGCCAGCACCCGCACAGGGAGCGGAACTGAAGCTTTCTTT; CDR3: CASTRTGSGTEAFF
J: TRBJ2-4; size: many; V: TRBV7-9; D: NA; DNA: TGTGCCAGCAGCTTAGTGACTATTCAGTACTTC; CDR3: CASSLVTIQYF
J: TRBJ2-1; size: few; V: TRBV11-2; D: NA; DNA: TGTGCCAGCAGCTCCGTGGTCTGGGAGCAGTTCTTC; CDR3: CASSSVVWEQFF
J: TRBJ2-7; size: many; V: TRBV30; D: NA; DNA: TGTGCCTGGATGAACAGCATCTACGAGCAGTACTTC; CDR3: CAWMNSIYEQYF
J: TRBJ2-7; size: many; V: TRBV7-3; D: TRBD1; DNA: TGTGCCAGCAGCCTAGACAGGGGGCTCTCCTACGAGCAGTACTTC; CDR3: CASSLDRGLSYEQYF
J: TRBJ1-5; size: many; V: TRBV4-1; D: NA; DNA: TGCGCCAGCAGCCAAGAAGGTTGGCGGATCAATCAGCCCCAGCATTTT; CDR3: CASSQEGWRINQPQHF
J: TRBJ2-1; size: once; V: TRBV4-3; D: TRBD2; DNA: TGCGCCAGCAGCCAGAGGGTAGGGGGACTAGCGGGAACCAATGAGCAGTTCTTC; CDR3: CASSQRVGGLAGTNEQFF
J: TRBJ2-1; size: many; V: TRBV6-2/TRBV6-3; D: TRBD2; DNA: TGTGCCAGCGGGGAGCGGGGGAGCTCCTACAATGAGCAGTTCTTC; CDR3: CASGERGSSYNEQFF
J: TRBJ1-3; size: few; V: TRBV2; D: TRBD1; DNA: TGTGCCAGCAGATCCCGGACAGGTCCTGCTGGAAACACCATATATTTT; CDR3: CASRSRTGPAGNTIYF
J: TRBJ2-7; size: many; V: TRBV30; D: NA; DNA: TGTGCCTGGAGTCCAGGGGGAGGTTACGAGCAGTACTTC; CDR3: CAWSPGGGYEQYF
J: TRBJ2-5; size: many; V: TRBV6-5; D: TRBD1; DNA: TGTGCCAGCAGTTACTCGGGACAGGAAGAGACCCAGTACTTC; CDR3: CASSYSGQEETQYF
J: TRBJ2-3; size: NA; V: TRBV20-1; D: TRBD2; DNA: TGCAGTGCTCGAACAGGGACTAGTTATCGCACAGATACGCAGTATTTT; CDR3: CSARTGTSYRTDTQYF
J: TRBJ2-2; size: many; V: TRBV7-8; D: NA; DNA: TGTGCCAGCAGAGTGAACACCGGGGAGCTGTTTTTT; CDR3: CASRVNTGELFF
J: TRBJ1-1; size: many; V: TRBV29-1; D: NA; DNA: TGCAGCTTTTACAGGGATGGACCTGAAGCTTTCTTT; CDR3: CSFYRDGPEAFF
J: TRBJ2-2; size: NA; V: TRBV13; D: NA; DNA: TGTGCCAGTGGACAGACGAACACCGGGGAGCTGTTTTTT; CDR3: CASGQTNTGELFF
J: TRBJ2-7; size: many; V: TRBV12-3/TRBV12-4; D: TRBD2; DNA: TGTGCCAGCAGTCCCGCTAGCGGGAGTTACGAGCAGTACTTC; CDR3: CASSPASGSYEQYF
J: TRBJ2-1; size: many; V: TRBV9; D: NA; DNA: TGTGCCAGCAGCGCACTAGAGGATGAGCAGTTCTTC; CDR3: CASSALEDEQFF
J: TRBJ1-2; size: few; V: TRBV6-5; D: NA; DNA: TGTGCCAGCAGTTACTCGCCAGGAGGAGGCTACACCTTC; CDR3: CASSYSPGGGYTF
J: TRBJ1-1; size: NA; V: TRBV30; D: NA; DNA: TGTGCCTGGAGACAGGGTAGGGCTGAAGCTTTCTTT; CDR3: CAWRQGRAEAFF
J: TRBJ2-1; size: NA; V: TRBV4-2; D: TRBD2; DNA: TGTGCCAGCAGCCTTACACTAGTAGCGGGCACCTACAATGAGCAGTTCTTC; CDR3: CASSLTLVAGTYNEQFF
J: TRBJ2-5; size: many; V: TRBV7-6; D: TRBD1; DNA: TGTGCCAGCAGCTCACAGGGGGGCGAGATAGGTCGAGAGACCCAGTACTTC; CDR3: CASSSQGGEIGRETQYF
J: TRBJ2-2; size: many; V: TRBV5-1; D: NA; DNA: TGCGCCAGCAGCTTGGCCGACGGGGCTTGGACCGGGGAGCTGTTTTTT; CDR3: CASSLADGAWTGELFF
J: TRBJ1-1; size: many; V: TRBV5-1; D: TRBD1; DNA: TGCGCCAGCAGCTTGGGCCGGGACAGTGGGACCATGAACACTGAAGCTTTCTTT; CDR3: CASSLGRDSGTMNTEAFF
J: TRBJ2-4; size: NA; V: TRBV9; D: NA; DNA: TGTGCCAGCAGCGTTGACCTAGCCAAAAACATTCAGTACTTC; CDR3: CASSVDLAKNIQYF
J: TRBJ1-3; size: many; V: TRBV7-2; D: TRBD1; DNA: TGTGCCAGCAGCTTGGACAGGGATTACTCTGGAAACACCATATATTTT; CDR3: CASSLDRDYSGNTIYF
J: TRBJ2-7; size: many; V: TRBV7-6; D: TRBD1; DNA: TGTGCCAGCAGCTCGGGACAGGGAGGGCGCGAGCAGTACTTC; CDR3: CASSSGQGGREQYF
J: TRBJ2-1; size: many; V: TRBV20-1; D: TRBD2; DNA: TGCAGTGCTAGAGATCGAGCGGGGGGCTACAATGAGCAGTTCTTC; CDR3: CSARDRAGGYNEQFF
J: TRBJ2-3; size: many; V: TRBV28; D: NA; DNA: TGTGCCAGCAGTATCGAGCGGGCCCGCACAGATACGCAGTATTTT; CDR3: CASSIERARTDTQYF
J: TRBJ2-5; size: many; V: TRBV27; D: NA; DNA: TGTGCCAGCAGTCCCCCTTTCCAAGAGACCCAGTACTTC; CDR3: CASSPPFQETQYF
J: TRBJ2-1; size: many; V: TRBV20-1; D: NA; DNA: TGCAGTGCCCCCTCCTTCAATGAGCAGTTCTTC; CDR3: CSAPSFNEQFF
J: TRBJ1-1; size: many; V: TRBV4-1; D: NA; DNA: TGCGCCAGCAGCCAGAGCCCTGGGGGGACGGCCACTGAAGCTTTCTTT; CDR3: CASSQSPGGTATEAFF
J: TRBJ1-2; size: many; V: TRBV12-3/TRBV12-4; D: NA; DNA: TGTGCCAGCAGTCCCACGGGGGGGGCTTATGGCTACACCTTC; CDR3: CASSPTGGAYGYTF
J: TRBJ2-1; size: many; V: TRBV18; D: NA; DNA: TGTGCCAGCTCACCGGTCGGGGTTGAGGATGAGCAGTTCTTC; CDR3: CASSPVGVEDEQFF
J: TRBJ2-7; size: many; V: TRBV28; D: NA; DNA: TGTGCCAGCAGCATAGGGGTTTCCTACGAGCAGTACTTC; CDR3: CASSIGVSYEQYF
J: TRBJ2-1; size: many; V: TRBV4-3; D: TRBD2; DNA: TGCGCCAGCAGCCATAGGACTAGCGGAAACAATGAGCAGTTCTTC; CDR3: CASSHRTSGNNEQFF
J: TRBJ1-5; size: many; V: TRBV27; D: NA; DNA: TGTGCCAGCAGTCCAAGGGACGGACGTAGCGAGCCCCAGCATTTT; CDR3: CASSPRDGRSEPQHF
J: TRBJ1-1; size: many; V: TRBV5-1; D: NA; DNA: TGCGCCAGCAGCTTGATGAACATGAACACTGAAGCTTTCTTT; CDR3: CASSLMNMNTEAFF
J: TRBJ1-1; size: many; V: TRBV7-6; D: TRBD1; DNA: TGTGCCAGCAGCTACGACAGGGAAGGGTCTGAAGCTTTCTTT; CDR3: CASSYDREGSEAFF
J: TRBJ2-6; size: many; V: TRBV4-1; D: NA; DNA: TGCGCCAGCAGCCAATGGGACTCTGGGGCCAACGTCCTGACTTTC; CDR3: CASSQWDSGANVLTF
J: TRBJ2-2; size: many; V: TRBV12-3/TRBV12-4; D: NA; DNA: TGTGCCAGCAGTTTCGGGGGAAACACCGGGGAGCTGTTTTTT; CDR3: CASSFGGNTGELFF
J: TRBJ2-7; size: NA; V: TRBV18; D: NA; DNA: TGTGCCAGCTCGGACGAGGTGACCTACGAGCAGTACTTC; CDR3: CASSDEVTYEQYF